The T cell receptor beta chain described here comes from a study of T cell responses to AZD1222 COVID-19 vaccine. Findings and caveats of the study: Donors, mostly white British, included more females; clonal diversity was possibly underestimated. Compared with day 0, the breadth and depth of the Spike-specific TCR repertoire rose significantly after two doses of AZD1222.

The method was immunoSEQ multiplex PCR; TCRdb's version includes in-frame clones alone and lacks a portion of them. The sample consists of approximately 170,000 clones, just over 85% of them appearing once. This CDR3 is 13 amino acids long. The germline V and J ends were trimmed by 1 base and 4 bases, with 8 bases remaining between them. Both about-4-week and about-12-week second-dose recipients were combined. A remark on this clone: Its antigen is currently unknown.

The chain is built from TRBV12-3 or TRBV12-4 and TRBJ2-7; no definite D call. The sequences come from peripheral blood, collected 28 days after the second AZD1222 dose. The sequence was collected from an adult who received the AZD1222 COVID-19 vaccine. DNA of the CDR3: TGTGCCAGCAGTTTAGATACAAGATACGAGCAGTACTTC. Translated, it gives CASSLDTRYEQYF.